One and the same sample provided the 28 T cell receptor beta chains below, sequenced in a study of ipilimumab plus nivolumab after autologous stem cell transplantation. Repertoires were generated with immunoSEQ multiplex PCR, while TCRdb's copy carries only in-frame clones and drops some. The data show more than 12,000 clones, 65% to 80% seen once. Sequencing was performed on PBMCs, taken in a trial of ipilimumab plus nivolumab as post-transplant consolidation. Source of these receptors: a male donor with primary mediastinal lymphoma.

The gene calls are TRBV2 and TRBJ2-7; 8 bases fit TRBD1. Germline V CDR1 and CDR2: SNHLY, FYNNEI. V gave up 6 bases and J gave up 4 bases; unmatched junction bases: 8. CDR3 length: 14 residues. The CDR3 loop is CASRDRTGRYEQYF. CDR3 DNA sequence: TGTGCCAGCAGAGATAGGACAGGGAGGTACGAGCAGTACTTC.

This clone appeared a few times. The rearrangement links TRBV27 to TRBJ2-7, with D tentatively TRBD1 (5 bases). This CDR3 contains 15 residues. V was trimmed by 2 bases and J by 1 base, leaving 12 bases between them. CDR1 and CDR2 (germline): MNHEY, SMNVEV (reference sequence). CDR3 loop: CASSLSKGPSYEQYF. CDR3 bases: TGTGCCAGCAGTTTAAGTAAGGGGCCGTCCTACGAGCAGTACTTC.

The rearrangement links TRBV28 to TRBJ1-2; D gene ambiguous. Germline lookup yields CDR1 MDHEN and CDR2 SYDVKM. This CDR3 spans 14 amino acids. Between the trimmed V and J ends, which lost 5 bases and 9 bases, there was a span of 19 bases. CDR3 sequence: CASSRGEAVRSYTF. The CDR3 DNA is TGTGCCAGCAGTCGTGGGGAGGCGGTAAGAAGCTACACCTTC.

The rearrangement joins TRBV30 to TRBJ2-5; a possible D gene is TRBD1 (5 bases). The CDR3 extends over 14 amino acids. Germline CDR1 GTSNPN, CDR2 SVGIG (reference sequence). V lost 0 bases and J lost 5, with 13 bases in between. The CDR3 DNA reads TGTGCCTGGAGTGTAACCGGCTCAGGGGAGACCCAGTACTTC. Protein: CAWSVTGSGETQYF.

The J gene is TRBJ2-1, the V gene TRBV28, with 12 bases identical to TRBD2. This CDR3 has 16 amino acids. The ends lost 5 bases at V and 7 bases at J; junction bases unmatched: 9. Germline V gene data show CDR1 as MDHEN and CDR2 as SYDVKM. CDR3: CASSRPASGRANEQFF. DNA of the CDR3: TGTGCCAGCAGTCGACCTGCTAGCGGGAGGGCGAATGAGCAGTTCTTC. The complete variable domain, with remaining parts taken from reference TRBV28 and TRBJ2-1, reads DVKVTQSSRYLVKRTGEKVFLECVQDMDHENMFWYRQDPGLGLRLIYFSYDVKMKEKGDIPEGYSVSREKKERFSLILESASTNQTSMYLCASSRPASGRANEQFFGPGTRLTVL.

The V and J genes are TRBV10-2 and TRBJ2-1; the D is unclear. The V end was cut by 0 bases, the J end by 13 bases, with 10 bases between. Per germline, CDR1 WSHSY and CDR2 SAAADI. The CDR3 contains 12 residues. CDR3 bases: TGCGCCAGCAGTGAGTCTGAACCGATACAGTTCTTC. Its protein product is CASSESEPIQFF.

CDR3 sequence reads: CASGTSQPSEQYF. As DNA, the CDR3 is TGTGCCAGCGGAACCTCCCAGCCATCCGAGCAGTACTTC. The chain uses TRBV28 and TRBJ2-7; D is uncertain. V dropped 8 bases and J dropped 6 bases, with 17 bases sitting between them. The CDR3 totals 13 residues. Looked up from germline, CDR1 is MDHEN and CDR2 is SYDVKM.

This chain links TRBV30 with TRBJ2-3; 7 bases line up with TRBD1. Germline CDR1 and CDR2: GTSNPN and SVGIG (reference sequence). V shed 1 base and J 1 base; nucleotides not matched to a gene: 5. The CDR3 contains 15 residues. The CDR3 coding sequence is TGTGCCTGGAGTGACAGGGGATTTGGCACAGATACGCAGTATTTT. Its protein is CAWSDRGFGTDTQYF.

In its sample, this clone was seen once. The V and J genes are TRBV30 and TRBJ1-3, with TRBD1 as a possible D gene (6 bases). The CDR3 extends over 13 amino acids. Germline CDR1 GTSNPN, CDR2 SVGIG (reference sequence). Trimming took off 0 bases at V and 7 bases at J, with 10 bases between the two ends. The CDR3 sequence is CAWSVQGSNTIYF. The CDR3 DNA reads as TGTGCCTGGAGTGTACAGGGTAGCAACACCATATATTTT.

The V gene is TRBV7-8, the J gene TRBJ2-7; TRBD2 aligns across 7 bases. CDR1 and CDR2 from the germline V gene are SGHVS and FQNEAQ. The ends lost 1 base at V and 4 bases at J; junction bases unmatched: 10. The CDR3 loop spans 16 amino acids. The CDR3 DNA follows: TGTGCCAGCAGCTTAGGGGAGGGCGGGAGAGGGTACGAGCAGTACTTC. Encoded protein: CASSLGEGGRGYEQYF. Based on the CDR3 plus reference TRBV7-8 and TRBJ2-7, the full variable domain is GAGVSQSPRYKVAKRGQDVALRCDPISGHVSLFWYQQALGQGPEFLTYFQNEAQLDKSGLPSDRFFAERPEGSVSTLKIQRTQQEDSAVYLCASSLGEGGRGYEQYFGPGTRLTVT.

The chain couples TRBV5-1 to TRBJ1-1; D is ambiguous. Germline V lookup: CDR1 SGHRS, CDR2 YFSETQ. With 6 bases removed from V and 3 bases from J, the gap between germline ends came to 12 bases. The CDR3 totals 13 residues. The DNA for the CDR3 is TGCGCCAGCAAGGTTGGGGTGGACACTGAAGCTTTCTTT. Its translation: CASKVGVDTEAFF.

There are a few counts of this clone. The same CDR3 also results from other DNA sequences found in this sample. This rearrangement joins TRBV30 to TRBJ1-2; 7 bases agree with TRBD1. Unmatched junction bases numbered 8, after V lost 0 bases and J lost 7 bases. The CDR3 contains 14 residues. Germline V gene sequence: CDR1 GTSNPN, CDR2 SVGIG (reference sequence). The CDR3 DNA reads as TGTGCCTGGAGTGTCGGCGACAGGGTTGGTGGCTACACCTTC. It codes for CAWSVGDRVGGYTF.

The chain is built from TRBV28 and TRBJ1-5; 9 nucleotides match TRBD1. J was trimmed by 4 bases and V by 4 bases; bases with no gene match: 14. The CDR3 is 18 residues long. Germline lookup yields CDR1 MDHEN and CDR2 SYDVKM. CDR3 in DNA: TGTGCCAGCAGTTACTACAGGGGGCTTGATAATGGAAATCAGCCCCAGCATTTT. Its translation: CASSYYRGLDNGNQPQHF.

The V and J genes are TRBV6-1 and TRBJ1-2; D gene ambiguous. From germline, CDR1 is MNHNS and CDR2 SASEGT. The V end lost 6 bases, the J end lost 5 bases, and 16 bases lay between the germline ends. The CDR3 is 14 amino acids. The CDR3 coding sequence is TGTGCCAGCAGGTTGAGCAGCTCCTTTTATGGCTACACCTTC. This codes for CASRLSSSFYGYTF.

The table lists this clone with a few counts. The chain combines TRBV7-3 with TRBJ2-7; the match to TRBD2 covers 11 bases. From germline, CDR1 is SGHTA and CDR2 FQGTGA. V lost 3 bases, J lost 7 bases, and 8 bases stayed unmatched. This CDR3 is 15 amino acids long. CDR3 amino acids: CASSFLAGGLWEQYF. For the CDR3, the DNA is TGTGCCAGCAGCTTTCTAGCGGGAGGCCTGTGGGAGCAGTACTTC.

The chain employs TRBV6-1 and TRBJ2-3; D not certain. Trimming stripped 3 bases from V and 1 base from J, with 11 bases between. There are 15 residues in the CDR3. Germline values: CDR1 MNHNS, CDR2 SASEGT. CDR3 nucleotide sequence: TGTGCCAGCAGTGAGAGGCGACTGGGCACAGATACGCAGTATTTT. Its translation is CASSERRLGTDTQYF.

This clone has a single count. V is TRBV27 and J is TRBJ2-7; D gene unclear. The germline gives CDR1 MNHEY, CDR2 SMNVEV (reference sequence). V lost 5 bases and J lost 7, with 9 bases in between. The CDR3 has 11 amino acids. In DNA form, the CDR3 reads TGTGCCAGCAGTCAAAGGTGGGAGCAGTACTTC. Translation: CASSQRWEQYF.

The chain carries TRBV6-1 and TRBJ1-2; no reliable D call. The CDR3 loop spans 12 amino acids. Germline loops: CDR1 MNHNS, CDR2 SASEGT. The germline V and J ends were trimmed by 2 bases and 1 base, with 2 bases remaining between them. The CDR3 is CASSENNYGYTF. The CDR3 nucleotides are TGTGCCAGCAGTGAAAATAACTATGGCTACACCTTC.

This clone has a single count. The chain recombines TRBV19 with TRBJ2-1; no firm D call. V was cut by 3 bases and J by 4 bases, with 10 bases left in between. Germline CDR1 reads LNHDA; CDR2 reads SQIVND (reference sequence). The CDR3 has 14 residues. The CDR3 coding sequence is TGTGCCAGTAGTATGGTTGAAGGTTACAATGAGCAGTTCTTC. Its protein is CASSMVEGYNEQFF.

This rearrangement joins TRBV9 to TRBJ2-3; no clear D. The CDR3 covers 12 residues. The germline CDR1 and CDR2 sequences are SGDLS and YYNGEE. Trimming cost V 4 bases and J 3 bases, with 6 bases left between them. The CDR3 loop reads CASSLQTDTQYF. The CDR3 region has the DNA TGTGCCAGCAGCCTCCAGACAGATACGCAGTATTTT.

This chain uses TRBV6-1 with TRBJ2-7; the match to TRBD1 covers 8 bases. CDR3 size: 14 residues. V dropped 8 bases and J dropped 0; count of bases not matched to a gene: 6. Germline loops: CDR1 MNHNS, CDR2 SASEGT. The CDR3: CASEGGQGSYEQYF. CDR3 bases: TGTGCCAGCGAAGGAGGACAGGGCTCCTACGAGCAGTACTTC.

V and J are TRBV9 and TRBJ2-1; 9 positions agree with TRBD2. This CDR3 is 18 amino acids long. Germline trimming cut 0 bases from V and 3 bases from J; bases unmatched to any gene: 10. In germline, CDR1 is SGDLS, CDR2 YYNGEE. DNA of the CDR3: TGTGCCAGCAGCGTAGATATAAGCGGGAGGCTAAACTACAATGAGCAGTTCTTC. Amino acids: CASSVDISGRLNYNEQFF.

The chain uses TRBV15 and TRBJ2-2; 11 bases map to TRBD2. CDR3 length equals 16 residues. The germline CDR1 and CDR2 sequences are LNHNV and YYDKDF (reference sequence). V shed 5 bases, J shed 7 bases, and the junction held 9 bases outside the gene matches. Here the CDR3 reads CATSVSGGAIGGELFF. The CDR3, as DNA: TGTGCCACCAGCGTTAGCGGGGGGGCCATTGGCGGGGAGCTGTTTTTT.

This clone was seen a handful of times. The chain is built from TRBV19 and TRBJ2-7, with 13 positions matching TRBD2. The CDR3 has 19 residues. Germline V gene sequence: CDR1 LNHDA, CDR2 SQIVND (reference sequence). Germline trimming cut 1 base from V and 0 bases from J; bases unmatched to any gene: 9. The CDR3 region is CASSIGLTSGRATSYEQYF. The CDR3 bases are TGTGCCAGTAGTATAGGCCTTACTAGCGGGAGGGCCACCTCCTACGAGCAGTACTTC.

This sequence joins TRBV7-2 and TRBJ1-5; possibly TRBD1 for D (5 bases). Trimming pared 2 bases from V and 4 bases from J, leaving 12 bases between. Germline V gene sequence: CDR1 SGHTA, CDR2 FQGNSA. CDR3 length equals 15 residues. The CDR3 sequence: CASSLRGLLNQPQHF. As DNA, the CDR3 is TGTGCCAGCAGCTTAAGGGGACTTTTAAATCAGCCCCAGCATTTT.

In this sample, this clone turned up once. J is TRBJ1-1 and V is TRBV5-1; D unclear. The CDR3 extends over 14 amino acids. Germline assignment: CDR1 SGHRS and CDR2 YFSETQ. V gave up 0 bases and J gave up 1 base, with 7 bases separating them. CDR3 nucleotide sequence: TGCGCCAGCAGCTTGGGTCAGTCGAACACTGAAGCTTTCTTT. Translated, it gives CASSLGQSNTEAFF.

J is TRBJ2-1 and V is TRBV5-6; perhaps TRBD1 as D (6 bases). Trimming shortened V by 4 bases and J by 6 bases, and 17 bases separated the two germline ends. The CDR3 runs to 15 residues. CDR1 is SGHDT, CDR2 YYEEEE, per germline. CDR3 residues: CASSVDWGPRNEQFF. The CDR3 DNA reads TGTGCCAGCAGCGTTGATTGGGGGCCCCGCAATGAGCAGTTCTTC.

The chain links TRBV25-1 to TRBJ1-1, with D perhaps matching TRBD1 (6 bases). This CDR3 contains 14 residues. CDR1 is MGHDK and CDR2 is SYGVNS in the germline V gene. V shed 4 bases and J shed 5 bases, with 14 bases lying between them. For the CDR3, the DNA is TGTGCCAGCAGTGTTCAGGGGAGGAGGACTGAAGCTTTCTTT. This translates into CASSVQGRRTEAFF. The variable domain in full, completed from reference TRBV25-1 and TRBJ1-1, reads EADIYQTPRYLVIGTGKKITLECSQTMGHDKMYWYQQDPGMELHLIHYSYGVNSTEKGDLSSESTVSRIRTEHFPLTLESARPSHTSQYLCASSVQGRRTEAFFGQGTRLTVV.